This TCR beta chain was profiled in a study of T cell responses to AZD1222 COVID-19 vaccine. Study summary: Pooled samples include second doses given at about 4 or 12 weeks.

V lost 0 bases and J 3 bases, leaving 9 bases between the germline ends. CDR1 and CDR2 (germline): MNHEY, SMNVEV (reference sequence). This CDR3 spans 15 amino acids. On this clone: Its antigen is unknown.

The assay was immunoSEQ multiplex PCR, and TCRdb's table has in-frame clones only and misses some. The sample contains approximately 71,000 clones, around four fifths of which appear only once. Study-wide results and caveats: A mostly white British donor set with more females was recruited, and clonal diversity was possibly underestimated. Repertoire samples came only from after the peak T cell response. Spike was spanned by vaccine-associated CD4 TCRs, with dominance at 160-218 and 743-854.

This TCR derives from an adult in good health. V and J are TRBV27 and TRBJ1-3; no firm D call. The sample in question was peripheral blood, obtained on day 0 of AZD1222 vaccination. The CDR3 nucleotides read TGTGCCAGCAGTTTATCAGGGTCGGGTGGAAACACCATATATTTT. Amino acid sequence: CASSLSGSGGNTIYF.